This TCR beta chain emerged from a study of T cell repertoires in cytomegalovirus infection. In the study overall: In public TCR beta signatures, there were indications of both CMV infection and matching HLA type.

This clonotype was seen repeatedly, ten times or more. What it recognizes is unknown. General study points: HLA-C-restricted CMV clonotypes gave the most frequent clonotype in two of eight donors. Cumulative frequency (of public TCR beta family members) identified carriers of CMV plus the relevant HLA.

In TCRdb, the reads were re-called with MiXCR into one record per CDR3 protein. The repertoire holds under 800,000 distinct CDR3 sequences, approximately 25% seen once, with approximately 8.2% in the top ten. The CDR3 spans 14 residues. CDR1 and CDR2 from the germline V gene are SGHTA and FQGNSA. The ends were cut back, 5 bases at V and 0 bases at J, with 9 bases in the middle. The clonotype was recovered from a human donor in good health (CMV status not recorded). Some clones in this sample may be carry-over from other donors' samples. The chain couples TRBV7-2 to TRBJ2-3, with D unresolved. What was sequenced was CD8+ T cells from PBMCs. The CDR3 loop is CASSGWASTDTQYF. The CDR3 coding sequence is TGTGCCAGCAGCGGATGGGCTAGCACAGATACGCAGTATTTT. Together with reference TRBV7-2 and TRBJ2-3, the CDR3 gives the full variable domain: GAGVSQSPSNKVTEKGKDVELRCDPISGHTALYWYRQSLGQGLEFLIYFQGNSAPDKSGLPSDRFSAERTGGSVSTLTIQRTQQEDSAVYLCASSGWASTDTQYFGPGTRLTVL.